Sequencing of this T cell receptor beta chain was carried out in a study of T cells after yellow fever vaccination. This clonotype was seen a handful of times. Its antigen is currently unknown. The study, taken as a whole, reports: Repertoires sorted by FACS could include abundant clonotypes that are contaminants from the bulk population. Reappearance after the booster was seen for most primary-vaccination clones, at 96% CD4 and 75% to 90% CD8.

Conversion of TCR transcripts into cDNA relied on 5'RACE template switching, which added a universal primer site and UMIs. TCRdb re-analysed the 5' RACE reads in MiXCR, keeping a single row per CDR3 protein. The data hold fewer than 650,000 distinct CDR3 sequences, with 21% observed a single time. The CDR3 loop spans 13 amino acids. Trimming took 0 bases from V and 9 from J, leaving 11 bases between them. Material: PBMCs, obtained approximately 22 days after the first yellow fever vaccination. This clonotype was sampled from a man aged 18 to 30 who received the YFV17D yellow fever vaccine. This rearrangement joins TRBV12-3 or TRBV12-4 to TRBJ1-1; possible D gene TRBD1, 6 bases. The chain's CDR3 is CASSLAPGVKAFF. In nucleotides, the CDR3 is TGTGCCAGCAGTTTAGCCCCAGGGGTAAAAGCTTTCTTT.